Reported below is one TCR beta chain. This specimen comes from a study of blood T cell repertoires in COVID-19. Trimming at V came to 1 base and at J to 6 bases, leaving 2 bases not matched to a gene. The CDR3 loop spans 14 amino acids. The germline CDR1 and CDR2 sequences are LGHNA and YSLEER. The assay was immunoSEQ multiplex PCR, and TCRdb's table has in-frame clones only and misses some. The sample shows approximately 200,000 clones, about 80% of them seen only once. The clonotype was recovered from a woman in her thirties or forties with acute COVID-19. Sequenced input: PBMCs or T cells enriched from blood (not recorded which). The chain has TRBV4-3 and TRBJ2-3, with TRBD1 identical over 9 bases. The CDR3 spells CASSQGQGGDTQYF. The DNA for the CDR3 is TGCGCCAGCAGCCAAGGACAGGGGGGCGATACGCAGTATTTT.